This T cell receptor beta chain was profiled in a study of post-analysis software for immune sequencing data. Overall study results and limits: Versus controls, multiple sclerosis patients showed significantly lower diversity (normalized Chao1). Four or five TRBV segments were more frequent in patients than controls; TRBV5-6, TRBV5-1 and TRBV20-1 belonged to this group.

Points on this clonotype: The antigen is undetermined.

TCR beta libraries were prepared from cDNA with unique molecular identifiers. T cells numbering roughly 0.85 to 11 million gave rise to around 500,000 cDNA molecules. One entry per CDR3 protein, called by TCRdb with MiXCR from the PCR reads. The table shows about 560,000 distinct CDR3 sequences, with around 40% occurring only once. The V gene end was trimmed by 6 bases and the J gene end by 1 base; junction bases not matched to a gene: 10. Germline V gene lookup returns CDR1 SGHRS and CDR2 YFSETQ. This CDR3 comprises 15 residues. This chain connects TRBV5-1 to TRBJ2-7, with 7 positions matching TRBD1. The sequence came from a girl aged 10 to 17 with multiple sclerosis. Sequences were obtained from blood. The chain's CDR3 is CASKAPDRSSYEQYF. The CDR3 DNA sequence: TGCGCCAGCAAAGCCCCGGACAGGAGTTCCTACGAGCAGTACTTC.